The rows below give T cell receptor beta chains drawn from one sample of a study of cytomegalovirus exposure and HLA in healthy donors. Data came from immunoSEQ multiplex PCR; TCRdb stores just in-frame clones and leaves some out. The sample carries about 200,000 clones, 79% recorded once. What was sequenced was PBMCs. These receptor sequences come from a male donor in good health and CMV-seropositive. CDR3s include the opening cysteine and the closing phenylalanine or tryptophan. The D gene is left open where the match is weak. Rows give clone size only sometimes, using once, few, many, or a class for an expanded clone.

j_call clone_size d_call v_call cdr3_nt cdr3_aa
TRBJ2-2 NA TRBD1 TRBV7-3 TGTGCCAGCAGCCCGGGGACAGGGGGAGACGGGGAGCTGTTTTTT CASSPGTGGDGELFF
TRBJ2-3 NA TRBD2 TRBV7-6 TGTGCCAGCAGCTCCCCAGGTGGACTAGCGGGAGAATCAGCAGATACGCAGTATTTT CASSSPGGLAGESADTQYF
TRBJ1-3 NA TRBD1 TRBV5-4 TGTGCCAGCAGCTTGGCCGAGGGGGCAACTGGAAACACCATATATTTT CASSLAEGATGNTIYF
TRBJ2-7 NA NA TRBV6-5 TGTGCCAGCAGTCCCTACCACTCCTACGAGCAGTACTTC CASSPYHSYEQYF
TRBJ2-1 NA NA TRBV15 TGTGCCACCAGCAGGCTCCAGGCAACGCTCGGGCAGTTCTTC CATSRLQATLGQFF
TRBJ1-3 NA NA TRBV6-5 TGTGCCAGCAGTTACACCACCTCTACTGGAAACACCATATATTTT CASSYTTSTGNTIYF
TRBJ1-2 NA TRBD1 TRBV9 TGTGCCAGCAGCGTCGGGGGACAGGGTGTCTATGGCTACACCTTC CASSVGGQGVYGYTF
TRBJ1-3 NA NA TRBV9 TGTGCCAGCAGCGTAGACCGAGGGACTCCTGGAAACACCATATATTTT CASSVDRGTPGNTIYF
TRBJ2-1 NA NA TRBV9 TGTGCCAGCAGCGTAGATTTAGGCTACCTCCAGGGGAATGAGCAGTTCTTC CASSVDLGYLQGNEQFF
TRBJ2-3 NA TRBD2 TRBV7-3 TGTGCCAGCAGCTTTCTAGCGGGCAGCACAGATACGCAGTATTTT CASSFLAGSTDTQYF
TRBJ2-3 NA NA TRBV10-3 TGTGCCATCAGTGACGGCCCGGGATTAGATACGCAGTATTTT CAISDGPGLDTQYF
TRBJ2-1 few NA TRBV7-2 TGTGCCAGCAGCTCTAGCCTGAGCTCCTACAATGAGCAGTTCTTC CASSSSLSSYNEQFF
TRBJ2-3 NA TRBD2 TRBV4-2 TGTGCCAGCAGCGACACTAGCGTGGGGACAGATACGCAGTATTTT CASSDTSVGTDTQYF
TRBJ2-1 NA TRBD2 TRBV18 TGTGCCAGCTCACCGCAGAATCTAGCGGGAGTATACAATGAGCAGTTCTTC CASSPQNLAGVYNEQFF
TRBJ2-2 few NA TRBV9 TGTGCCAGCAGCGTAGGTCCTTCGCGGATGAACACCGGGGAGCTGTTTTTT CASSVGPSRMNTGELFF